One T cell receptor beta chain is described in this entry. This clone was recorded only once. What this receptor recognizes is not known. No base-level quality is on record; no much larger clone is a single base apart. TCRbeta CDR3 regions were amplified from genomic DNA using the immunoSEQ Assay, a bias-controlled multiplex PCR. Processing in the source paper ran as follows. The number of nucleated cells in each sample was estimated by amplification of reference gene primers within the assay. To quantify the absolute abundance of each unique TCRbeta CDR3 rearrangement, sequence reads were collapsed and filtered. Productive Simpson clonality was computed per sample as the square root of Simpson's diversity index over productive rearrangements. In its TCRdb copy, this immuneACCESS table keeps in-frame sequences only and misses some clones. Where compared with another copy, unresolved V genes explain less than half of these, and the others have no known cause. V and J calls and clone size come straight from that table; D and trimming were deduced from the DNA. The sample table contains roughly 80,000 clones; only one count was recorded for around 88% of them. Approximately 4.9% of the sample rests with the top ten.

The sample belongs to a study of blood T cell repertoires in COVID-19 (dated by TCRdb to 2019 to 2021). As for the study more broadly: The collaborator samples originated in the United States, Italy and Spain and spanned the acute and convalescent phases of COVID-19. The material from the prospective study consisted of cDNA or gDNA derived from T cells, B-cell-depleted T cells, or PBMCs. Subjects who had been exposed to COVID-19, were actively infected with it, or had recovered from it provided the deeply sampled blood TCRbeta repertoires that made up the dataset. The repertoires were released in a freely available public database intended as a resource for research on the immune response to SARS-CoV-2. The samples were drawn from the first 160 participants of the ongoing ImmuneRACE study and from 1,254 subjects provided by 6 global collaborators. Sample metadata almost always included a de-identified subject ID, COVID-19 status, age in years and sex. HLA class I and class II types, where available, came from metadata supplied by the sample provider rather than from assay-based typing.

On the study overall, not on this receptor specifically: The quantity of clinical and demographic metadata differed by source and by participant and was supplied without curation.

The collaborating institutions used their own protocols to collect whole blood in K2EDTA tubes. For TCRbeta analysis, collaborator samples were shipped as frozen whole blood, as isolated PBMCs, or as DNA extracted from either sample type. Including the terminal cysteine and phenylalanine, the CDR3 comprises 15 residues. The CDR3 DNA has 45 bases and is translated from base 1. After removal of 1 base from V and 3 bases from J, the junction retains 8 bases not matched to a gene. The germline V gene specifies SQVTM as CDR1 and ANQGSEA as CDR2. The source is an elderly woman with active or convalescent COVID-19. The specimen was peripheral blood. The chain uses TRBV29-1 and TRBJ2-7, with TRBD1 matching 8 junction bases. The CDR3 here reads CSVEGSRQGNYEQYF. The nucleotide sequence is TGCAGCGTTGAAGGCTCCCGACAGGGGAACTACGAGCAGTACTTC.